Below are 2 T cell receptor beta chains sequenced from a single sample in a study of cytotoxic CD8 clonotypes in ibrutinib-treated CLL. Repertoires were generated with immunoSEQ multiplex PCR, while TCRdb's copy carries only in-frame clones and drops some. The sample holds 150,000 to 200,000 clones; 88% are singletons and the top ten take more than 2.5%. Specimen: PBMCs, collected at disease progression, from a patient treated with ibrutinib. The receptors here all came from a human donor with chronic lymphocytic leukemia.

This clone was observed a handful of times. J is TRBJ2-3 and V is TRBV29-1, with TRBD2 identical over 14 bases. The CDR3 has 17 amino acids. Unmatched junction bases numbered 9, after V lost 4 bases and J lost 3 bases. Germline assignment: CDR1 SQVTM and CDR2 ANQGSEA. CDR3 in DNA: TGCAGCGTTGCACTCGGGACTAGCGGGAGTAGGACAGATACGCAGTATTTT. Residues: CSVALGTSGSRTDTQYF.

The chain joins TRBV7-3 to TRBJ2-1, with D unresolved. Trimming took 6 bases from V and 5 from J, leaving 8 bases between them. Germline values: CDR1 SGHTA, CDR2 FQGTGA. The CDR3 runs to 12 residues. CDR3 coding DNA: TGTGCCAGCAGTCCCTCGAACAATGAGCAGTTCTTC. The encoded protein is CASSPSNNEQFF. The variable domain in full, with the rest retrieved from reference TRBV7-3 and TRBJ2-1, is GAGVSQTPSNKVTEKGKYVELRCDPISGHTALYWYRQSLGQGPEFLIYFQGTGAADDSGLPNDRFFAVRPEGSVSTLKIQRTERGDSAVYLCASSPSNNEQFFGPGTRLTVL.